This is a list of T cell receptor beta chains from one sample in a study of blood T cell repertoires in COVID-19. Sequencing used immunoSEQ multiplex PCR; TCRdb keeps in-frame clones, though not all of them. This sample yields 120,000 to 150,000 clones, of which roughly 81% are seen a single time; 2.6% belongs to the top ten. Input material: peripheral blood. Receptor source: a human donor with acute or convalescent COVID-19. The donor label of this sample is uncertain. Both conserved end residues are part of each CDR3. Fields, in order: CDR3 DNA, CDR3 protein, V gene, D gene, J gene, clone size. A D gene is named only where the DNA matches it firmly. The size field is filled for only some rows; it gives once, few, many or a size class.

TGTGCCAGCAGCTTGGAAATAGGGGGAGGGGAGACCCAGTACTTC | CASSLEIGGGETQYF | TRBV5-8 | - | TRBJ2-5 | -
TGTGCCTGGAATCAGGGGGACAATCAGCCCCAGCATTTT | CAWNQGDNQPQHF | TRBV30 | TRBD1 | TRBJ1-5 | -
TGTGCCAGTAGTATTAGGGGACTCCCGAAGTATTTT | CASSIRGLPKYF | TRBV19 | - | TRBJ2-3 | few
TGTGCCAGCAGCTCCTTGGAGGAAAAACTGTTTTTT | CASSSLEEKLFF | TRBV5-4 | - | TRBJ1-4 | -
TGTGCCAGCAGCCCTGGGACAGGGGGGAACTATGGCTACACCTTC | CASSPGTGGNYGYTF | TRBV7-6 | TRBD1 | TRBJ1-2 | -
TGTGCTAGCAGCTTACAAGTGGAGGGTGAGCAGTTCTTC | CASSLQVEGEQFF | TRBV7-7 | - | TRBJ2-1 | -
TGTGCCACCAAAACAGGGTCCTCTACTTCTCACTATGGCTACACCTTC | CATKTGSSTSHYGYTF | TRBV28 | - | TRBJ1-2 | few
TGTGCCACCACCTCGGACTTGTTGAGCAATCAGCCCCAGCATTTT | CATTSDLLSNQPQHF | TRBV15 | - | TRBJ1-5 | -
TGTGCCTGGAGTCTGGTTGGGGGAGGCGAAAAACTGTTTTTT | CAWSLVGGGEKLFF | TRBV30 | - | TRBJ1-4 | -
TGTGCCAGCAGCCTAGAACAGAGCTCCTATAATTCACCCCTCCACTTT | CASSLEQSSYNSPLHF | TRBV7-2 | - | TRBJ1-6 | -
TGTGCCAGCAGCTTAGACAGATTTGGCTACACCTTC | CASSLDRFGYTF | TRBV7-8 | - | TRBJ1-2 | once
TGTGCCAGTAGTATATCGGGTCGGGGGGGGACTGAAGCTTTCTTT | CASSISGRGGTEAFF | TRBV19 | - | TRBJ1-1 | -
TGTGCCAGCAGTCCAGGACAGGGCTCTGTAGATGAGCAGTTCTTC | CASSPGQGSVDEQFF | TRBV2 | TRBD1 | TRBJ2-1 | once
TGTGCCAGCAGTTTCGGACTAGCGGGGGGTTGGAACAATGAGCAGTTCTTC | CASSFGLAGGWNNEQFF | TRBV6-2/TRBV6-3 | TRBD2 | TRBJ2-1 | -
TGCAGCGTTGCAGGGCAGGGGGGTGAGACCCAGTACTTC | CSVAGQGGETQYF | TRBV29-1 | - | TRBJ2-5 | -
TGTGCCACCAGTGGATTTTCGGTTACAGGGCAAGCCGGGGAGCTGTTTTTT | CATSGFSVTGQAGELFF | TRBV24-1 | - | TRBJ2-2 | -
TGTGCCAGCATCTCTCCGCACCGGGACAGGGTGTACAGTAACTATGGCTACACCTTC | CASISPHRDRVYSNYGYTF | TRBV6-9 | TRBD1 | TRBJ1-2 | once
TGTGCCAGCAGATTAGATCCGGGACAGGACGCCAATGAGCAGTTCTTC | CASRLDPGQDANEQFF | TRBV27 | TRBD1 | TRBJ2-1 | once
TGTGCCAGCAGTCTGGACAAGTACACCGGGGAGCTGTTTTTT | CASSLDKYTGELFF | TRBV2 | - | TRBJ2-2 | -
TGTGCCAGCAGGGAAGGGGGCTTCCTCACTGAAGCTTTCTTT | CASREGGFLTEAFF | TRBV6-1 | TRBD1 | TRBJ1-1 | -
TGTGCTAGTGGCCTCAGGGGTTCAGAAAACACTGAAGCTTTCTTT | CASGLRGSENTEAFF | TRBV12-5 | - | TRBJ1-1 | -
TGTGCCAGTACTACGCGGCAATTTGAAGCTTTCTTT | CASTTRQFEAFF | TRBV19 | - | TRBJ1-1 | -
TGTGCCAGCAGTTTCTCCGCTAGCATGCTGTTCTTC | CASSFSASMLFF | TRBV12-3/TRBV12-4 | - | TRBJ2-1 | -
TGTGCCACCAGTGATCCCTCGACTAGCGGACAAGAGACCCAGTACTTC | CATSDPSTSGQETQYF | TRBV24-1 | TRBD2 | TRBJ2-5 | -
TGCGCCAGCCGGGAATCGGATAATTCACCCCTCCACTTT | CASRESDNSPLHF | TRBV5-1 | - | TRBJ1-6 | -
TGTGCCGTTCCAGGCGGGGAAAAGACAGATACGCAGTATTTT | CAVPGGEKTDTQYF | TRBV7-9 | - | TRBJ2-3 | -
TGTGCCACCAGTGATTTGAACGGAGACTATGGCTACACCTTC | CATSDLNGDYGYTF | TRBV24-1 | - | TRBJ1-2 | few
TGTGCCAGCAGTTACTCGACAGCAACTAATGAAAAACTGTTTTTT | CASSYSTATNEKLFF | TRBV6-5 | - | TRBJ1-4 | -
TGTGCCAGCAGTTACTCTGGGACTGACACTGAAGCTTTCTTT | CASSYSGTDTEAFF | TRBV6-5 | - | TRBJ1-1 | -
TGTGCCAGCAGGTTACAGGGGGCCTCCGGGGAGCTGTTTTTT | CASRLQGASGELFF | TRBV7-2 | TRBD1 | TRBJ2-2 | -
TGTGCCATCAGTGGGGGACAGGGGCCGCCCCAGCATTTT | CAISGGQGPPQHF | TRBV10-3 | TRBD1 | TRBJ1-5 | -
TGTGCCAGCAGGGCTGGCCAGGTCTCTGGAAACACCATATATTTT | CASRAGQVSGNTIYF | TRBV6-5 | - | TRBJ1-3 | -
TGTGCCAGTACCTACAGGGAACCCGGGGAGCTGTTTTTT | CASTYREPGELFF | TRBV19 | - | TRBJ2-2 | -
TGTGCCAGCAGTTCTCCGGGACAGGGCACCGGGGAGCTGTTTTTT | CASSSPGQGTGELFF | TRBV28 | TRBD1 | TRBJ2-2 | -
TGTGCCTGGAGTAGAAAAGAGGGACAGGGTCGCACTGAAGCTTTCTTT | CAWSRKEGQGRTEAFF | TRBV30 | TRBD1 | TRBJ1-1 | -
TGTGCCAGCAGCTTATGGCTAGCGGGAAACAATGAGCAGTTCTTC | CASSLWLAGNNEQFF | TRBV7-2 | TRBD2 | TRBJ2-1 | -
TGTGCCAGCTCACCTCCGAGCAATCAGCCCCAGCATTTT | CASSPPSNQPQHF | TRBV18 | - | TRBJ1-5 | -
TGTGCCAGCAGTAGAGGACAGGGGGCAGGAGATACGCAGTATTTT | CASSRGQGAGDTQYF | TRBV6-5 | TRBD1 | TRBJ2-3 | -
TGTGCCAGCAGCGTAGGGGGCATCGGGTACGAGCAGTACTTC | CASSVGGIGYEQYF | TRBV9 | - | TRBJ2-7 | -
TGTGCCAGCAGTGAATCCAGGAACACTGAAGCTTTCTTT | CASSESRNTEAFF | TRBV6-1 | - | TRBJ1-1 | -
TGTGCCAGCAGTTACTCAAGGACAGCCAACTATGGCTACACCTTC | CASSYSRTANYGYTF | TRBV6-5 | - | TRBJ1-2 | -
TGTGCCAGCAGTTACGGGACATGGCTGAACACTGAAGCTTTCTTT | CASSYGTWLNTEAFF | TRBV6-5 | - | TRBJ1-1 | -
TGTGCCAGAAGCCCGACGGGACTAGCGGGAGGGCCGAACACCGGGGAGCTGTTTTTT | CARSPTGLAGGPNTGELFF | TRBV5-3 | TRBD2 | TRBJ2-2 | -
TGTGCCAGCAGTTTGGGACTAGCGAGAGATACGCAGTATTTT | CASSLGLARDTQYF | TRBV28 | TRBD2 | TRBJ2-3 | -
TGTGCCAGCAGTTTAGGCTTTGGGCCCCAGCATTTT | CASSLGFGPQHF | TRBV28 | - | TRBJ1-5 | -
TGCAGCGTTGAAGGGGACAGGGCGTCGGCAGATACGCAGTATTTT | CSVEGDRASADTQYF | TRBV29-1 | TRBD1 | TRBJ2-3 | -
TGTGCCACCAGTGAGACGGGGTACACTGAAGCTTTCTTT | CATSETGYTEAFF | TRBV24-1 | - | TRBJ1-1 | -